These T cell receptor beta chains were read from a single sample in a study of blood T cell repertoires in COVID-19. Assay used: immunoSEQ multiplex PCR; TCRdb lists only in-frame clones, some missing. The sample lists about 310,000 clones, under 90% seen once, with more than 9% in the top ten. Sequencing was carried out using PBMCs or T cells enriched from blood (not recorded which). All receptors derive from a woman in her twenties or thirties who had recovered from COVID-19. CDR3s include the opening cysteine and the closing phenylalanine or tryptophan. The D gene is left open where the match is weak. Not all rows give a size; the values are once, few, many and, for expanded clones, a class.

V gene,clone size,D gene,CDR3 length,J gene,CDR3 DNA,CDR3 protein
TRBV6-5,.,.,16,TRBJ2-7,TGTGCCAGCAGTTACTCCCGAAGGGGCGCAGCCTACGAGCAGTACTTC,CASSYSRRGAAYEQYF
TRBV6-5,.,TRBD1,14,TRBJ1-5,TGTGCCAGCAGTCGGACAGGGGGGAATCAGCCCCAGCATTTT,CASSRTGGNQPQHF
TRBV27,.,TRBD1,16,TRBJ1-5,TGTGCCACCGGGTTTTCAGGGGGCCGGAGCAATCAGCCCCAGCATTTT,CATGFSGGRSNQPQHF
TRBV27,.,TRBD2,15,TRBJ2-7,TGTGCCAGCAGTTCTTTAGCGGGAGAAGACTACGAGCAGTACTTC,CASSSLAGEDYEQYF
TRBV11-2,.,.,16,TRBJ2-1,TGTGCCAGCAGCTTAAACGAACAGGGACTATGGGCGGAGCAGTTCTTC,CASSLNEQGLWAEQFF
TRBV3-1/TRBV3-2,.,.,14,TRBJ2-1,TGTGCCAGCAGCCAAGGCGGTGTGTGGGACAAGGTGTTCTTC,CASSQGGVWDKVFF
TRBV7-6,.,.,14,TRBJ1-2,TGTGCCAGCAGCCCGGCCAGCCAGGGGCATGGCTACACCTTC,CASSPASQGHGYTF
TRBV11-2,.,TRBD2,19,TRBJ2-1,TGTGCCAGCAGCTTATCTGGGCTAGCGGGAGGAAAAGAGAACAATGAGCAGTTCTTC,CASSLSGLAGGKENNEQFF
TRBV6-5,once,.,16,TRBJ2-1,TGTGCCAGCAGTTATAGGGCCGGGAGCTCCTACAATGAGCAGTTCTTC,CASSYRAGSSYNEQFF
TRBV11-2,.,.,16,TRBJ1-2,TGTGCCAGCAGCTTAGATTTGCGGGAGGAGGGCTATGGCTACACCTTC,CASSLDLREEGYGYTF
TRBV5-1,.,TRBD1,18,TRBJ1-3,TGCGCCAGCCGCGCGAGGGGGACAGGGGCCCTCTCTGGAAACACCATATATTTT,CASRARGTGALSGNTIYF
TRBV9,.,TRBD2,15,TRBJ2-7,TGTGCCAGCAGCGGCGGTGGGCTAGCGGGAACCGAGCAGTACTTC,CASSGGGLAGTEQYF
TRBV5-4,.,TRBD1,14,TRBJ2-5,TGTGCCAGCAGCCGACAGGGAGTACAAGAGACCCAGTACTTC,CASSRQGVQETQYF
TRBV11-2,.,.,14,TRBJ2-1,TGTGCCAGCAGCTTAGACAGGGCCTACAATGAGCAGTTCTTC,CASSLDRAYNEQFF
TRBV5-6,.,.,16,TRBJ2-1,TGTGCCAGCAGCTTGGTTGTCGGGAAAGGTGTGAATGAGCAGTTCTTC,CASSLVVGKGVNEQFF
TRBV29-1,.,.,15,TRBJ2-3,TGCAGCGTTGGGAGCGTTCTGGTAGGCACAGATACGCAGTATTTT,CSVGSVLVGTDTQYF
TRBV19,.,.,14,TRBJ2-5,TGTGCCAGTAGTATAGCCTGGCGGCGGGAGACCCAGTACTTC,CASSIAWRRETQYF
TRBV5-4,.,.,13,TRBJ2-5,TGTGCCAGCAGCGCGGCAAATGAAGAGACCCAGTACTTC,CASSAANEETQYF
TRBV18,.,TRBD1,15,TRBJ1-1,TGTGCCAGCTCACACACGGGACAGAGGGACTCTGAAGCTTTCTTT,CASSHTGQRDSEAFF
TRBV29-1,.,.,13,TRBJ1-2,TGCAGCGTGGGTCTAGGTCGTAACTATGGCTACACCTTC,CSVGLGRNYGYTF